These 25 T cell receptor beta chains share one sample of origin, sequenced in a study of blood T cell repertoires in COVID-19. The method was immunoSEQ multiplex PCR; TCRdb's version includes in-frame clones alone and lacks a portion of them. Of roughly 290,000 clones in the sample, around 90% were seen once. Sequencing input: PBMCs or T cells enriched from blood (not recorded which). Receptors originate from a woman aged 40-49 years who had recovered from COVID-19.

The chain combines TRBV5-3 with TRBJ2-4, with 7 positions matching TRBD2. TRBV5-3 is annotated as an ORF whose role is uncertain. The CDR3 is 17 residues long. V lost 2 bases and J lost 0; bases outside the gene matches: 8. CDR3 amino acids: CARSFPSGTIAKNIQYF. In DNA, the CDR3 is TGTGCCAGAAGCTTCCCTAGCGGCACGATAGCCAAAAACATTCAGTACTTC.

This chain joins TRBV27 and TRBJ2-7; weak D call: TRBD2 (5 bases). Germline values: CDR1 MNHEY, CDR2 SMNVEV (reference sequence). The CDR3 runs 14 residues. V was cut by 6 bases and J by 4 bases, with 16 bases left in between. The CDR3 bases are TGTGCCAGCAGATCCCGTGTAGGGAGATACGAGCAGTACTTC. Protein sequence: CASRSRVGRYEQYF.

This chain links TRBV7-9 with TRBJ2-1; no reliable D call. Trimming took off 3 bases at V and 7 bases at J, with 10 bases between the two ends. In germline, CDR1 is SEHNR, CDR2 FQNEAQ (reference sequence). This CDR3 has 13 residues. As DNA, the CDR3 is TGTGCCAGCAGCTTTGCGGTAGAGAATGAGCAGTTCTTC. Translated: CASSFAVENEQFF.

This CDR3 reads CASSLAGAGGVETQYF. In DNA form, the CDR3 reads TGTGCCAGCAGCTTAGCCGGAGCGGGAGGGGTGGAGACCCAGTACTTC. The V call is TRBV7-2, the J call TRBJ2-5; 10 bases line up with TRBD2. V lost 0 bases to trimming and J lost 5 bases; unmatched junction nucleotides: 6. CDR1 SGHTA and CDR2 FQGNSA come from the germline V gene. CDR3 length: 16 residues.

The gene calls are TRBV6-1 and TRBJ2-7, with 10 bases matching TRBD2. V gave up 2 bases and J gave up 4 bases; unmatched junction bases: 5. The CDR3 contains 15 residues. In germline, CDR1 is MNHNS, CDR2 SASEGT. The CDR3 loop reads CASSERLAGSYEQYF. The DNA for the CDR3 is TGTGCCAGCAGTGAAAGACTAGCGGGTTCTTACGAGCAGTACTTC.

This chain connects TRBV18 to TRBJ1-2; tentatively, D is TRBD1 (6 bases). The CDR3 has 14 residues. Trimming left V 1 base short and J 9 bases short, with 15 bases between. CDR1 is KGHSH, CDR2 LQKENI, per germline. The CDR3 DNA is TGTGCCAGCTCACCACAGGAACAGGGAGGGAGCTACACCTTC. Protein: CASSPQEQGGSYTF. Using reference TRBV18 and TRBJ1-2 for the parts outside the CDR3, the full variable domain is NAGVMQNPRHLVRRRGQEARLRCSPMKGHSHVYWYRQLPEEGLKFMVYLQKENIIDESGMPKERFSAEFPKEGPSILRIQQVVRGDSAAYFCASSPQEQGGSYTFGSGTRLTVV.

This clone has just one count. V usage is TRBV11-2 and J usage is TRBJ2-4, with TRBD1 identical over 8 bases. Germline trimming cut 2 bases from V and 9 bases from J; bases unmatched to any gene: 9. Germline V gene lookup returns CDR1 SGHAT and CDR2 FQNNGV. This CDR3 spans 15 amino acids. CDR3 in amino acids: CASSLSMTGDGIQYF. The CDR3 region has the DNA TGTGCCAGCAGCTTATCGATGACAGGGGACGGCATTCAGTACTTC.

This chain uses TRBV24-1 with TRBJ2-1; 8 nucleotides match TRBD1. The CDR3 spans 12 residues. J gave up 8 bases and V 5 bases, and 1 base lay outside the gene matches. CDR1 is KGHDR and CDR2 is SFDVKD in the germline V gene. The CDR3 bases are TGTGCCACCAGTGCAGGGGGCGATGAGCAGTTCTTC. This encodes CATSAGGDEQFF.

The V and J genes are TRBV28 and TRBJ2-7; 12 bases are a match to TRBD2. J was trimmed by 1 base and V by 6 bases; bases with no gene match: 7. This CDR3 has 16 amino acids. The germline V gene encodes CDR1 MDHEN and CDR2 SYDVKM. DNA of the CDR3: TGTGCCAGCAGCCGGACTAGCGGGATACTTTCCTACGAGCAGTACTTC. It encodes CASSRTSGILSYEQYF.

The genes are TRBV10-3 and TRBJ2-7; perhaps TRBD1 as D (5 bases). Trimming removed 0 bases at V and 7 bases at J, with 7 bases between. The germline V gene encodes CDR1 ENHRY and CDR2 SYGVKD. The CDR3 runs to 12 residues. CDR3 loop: CAISESQAEQYF. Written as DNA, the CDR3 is TGTGCCATCAGTGAGTCACAGGCTGAGCAGTACTTC.

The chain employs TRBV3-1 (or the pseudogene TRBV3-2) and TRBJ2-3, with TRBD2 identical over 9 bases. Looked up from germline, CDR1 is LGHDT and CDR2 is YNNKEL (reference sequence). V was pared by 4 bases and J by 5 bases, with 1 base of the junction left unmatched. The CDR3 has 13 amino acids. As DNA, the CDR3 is TGTGCCAGCAGCCTAGCGGGGGAAGATACGCAGTATTTT. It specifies CASSLAGEDTQYF.

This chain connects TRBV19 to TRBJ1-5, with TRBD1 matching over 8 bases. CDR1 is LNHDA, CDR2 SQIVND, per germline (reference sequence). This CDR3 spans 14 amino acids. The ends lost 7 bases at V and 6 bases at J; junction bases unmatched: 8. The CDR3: CASTTDRGSQPQHF. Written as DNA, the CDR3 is TGTGCCAGTACCACCGACAGGGGTAGTCAGCCCCAGCATTTT.

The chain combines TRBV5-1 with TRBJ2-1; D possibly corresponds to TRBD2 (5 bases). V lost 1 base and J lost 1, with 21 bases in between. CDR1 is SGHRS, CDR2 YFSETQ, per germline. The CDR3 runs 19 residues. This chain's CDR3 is CASSLPAAHSTGSYNEQFF. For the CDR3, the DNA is TGCGCCAGCAGCTTGCCAGCGGCCCACTCGACGGGGTCCTACAATGAGCAGTTCTTC.

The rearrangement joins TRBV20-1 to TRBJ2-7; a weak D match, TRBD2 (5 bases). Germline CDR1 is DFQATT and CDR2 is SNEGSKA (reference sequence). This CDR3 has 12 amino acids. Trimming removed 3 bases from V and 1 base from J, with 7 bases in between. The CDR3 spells CSASGGSYEQYF. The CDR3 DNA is TGCAGTGCTAGTGGCGGGTCCTACGAGCAGTACTTC.

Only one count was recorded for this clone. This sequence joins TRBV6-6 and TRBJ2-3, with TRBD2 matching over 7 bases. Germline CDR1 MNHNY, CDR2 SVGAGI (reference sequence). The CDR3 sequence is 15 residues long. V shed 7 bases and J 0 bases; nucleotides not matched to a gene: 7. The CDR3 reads CASMGRELSTDTQYF. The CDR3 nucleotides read TGTGCCAGCATGGGGCGGGAGTTGAGCACAGATACGCAGTATTTT.

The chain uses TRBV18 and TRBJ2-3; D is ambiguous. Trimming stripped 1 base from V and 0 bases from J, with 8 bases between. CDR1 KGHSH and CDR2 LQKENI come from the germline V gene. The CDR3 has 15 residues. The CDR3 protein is CASSPQVQSTDTQYF. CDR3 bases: TGTGCCAGCTCACCACAGGTACAGAGCACAGATACGCAGTATTTT.

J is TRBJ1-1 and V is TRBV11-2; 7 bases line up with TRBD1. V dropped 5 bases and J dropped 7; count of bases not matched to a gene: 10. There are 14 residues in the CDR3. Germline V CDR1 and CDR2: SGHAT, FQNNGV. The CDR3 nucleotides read TGTGCCAGCAGCATAACTTCCGGGACAGTTGAAGCTTTCTTT. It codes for CASSITSGTVEAFF.

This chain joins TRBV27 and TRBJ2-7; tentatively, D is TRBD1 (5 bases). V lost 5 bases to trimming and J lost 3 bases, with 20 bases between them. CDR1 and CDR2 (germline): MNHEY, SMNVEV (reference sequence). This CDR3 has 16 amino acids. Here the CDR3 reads CASSPYSPLTGYEQYF. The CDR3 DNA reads TGTGCCAGCAGTCCCTACTCCCCTTTAACAGGCTACGAGCAGTACTTC.

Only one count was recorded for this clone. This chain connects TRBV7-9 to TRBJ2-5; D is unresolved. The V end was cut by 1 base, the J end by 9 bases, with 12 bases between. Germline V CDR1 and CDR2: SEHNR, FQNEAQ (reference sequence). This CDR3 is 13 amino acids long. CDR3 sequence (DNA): TGTGCCAGCAGCTTAGGAAGCGATTGGGCCCAGTACTTC. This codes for CASSLGSDWAQYF.

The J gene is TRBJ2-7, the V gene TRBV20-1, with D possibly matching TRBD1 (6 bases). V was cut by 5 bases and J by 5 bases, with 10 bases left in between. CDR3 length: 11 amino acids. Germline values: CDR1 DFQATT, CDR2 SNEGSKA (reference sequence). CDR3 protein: CSAGGSDEQYF. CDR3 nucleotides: TGCAGTGCTGGGGGCTCGGACGAGCAGTACTTC.

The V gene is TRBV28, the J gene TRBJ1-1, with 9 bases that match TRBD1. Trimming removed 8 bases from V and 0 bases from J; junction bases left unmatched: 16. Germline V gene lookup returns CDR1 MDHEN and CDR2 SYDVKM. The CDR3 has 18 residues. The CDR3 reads CASRPRYGTGILNTEAFF. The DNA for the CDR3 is TGTGCCAGCCGCCCCAGGTACGGGACAGGGATTTTGAACACTGAAGCTTTCTTT. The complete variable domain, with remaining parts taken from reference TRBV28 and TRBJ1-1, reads DVKVTQSSRYLVKRTGEKVFLECVQDMDHENMFWYRQDPGLGLRLIYFSYDVKMKEKGDIPEGYSVSREKKERFSLILESASTNQTSMYLCASRPRYGTGILNTEAFFGQGTRLTVV.

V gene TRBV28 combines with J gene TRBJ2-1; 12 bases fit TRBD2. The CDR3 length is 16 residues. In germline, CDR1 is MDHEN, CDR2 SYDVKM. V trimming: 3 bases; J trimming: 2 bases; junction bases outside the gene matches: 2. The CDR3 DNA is TGTGCCAGCAGTTTCTCTAGCGGGAGGGCCTACAATGAGCAGTTCTTC. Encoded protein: CASSFSSGRAYNEQFF.

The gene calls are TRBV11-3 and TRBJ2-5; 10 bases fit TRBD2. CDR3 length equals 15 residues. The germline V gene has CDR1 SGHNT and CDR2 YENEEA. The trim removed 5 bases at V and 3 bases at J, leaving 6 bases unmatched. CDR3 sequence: CASSLGLAGEETQYF. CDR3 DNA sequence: TGTGCCAGCAGCCTAGGGCTAGCGGGAGAAGAGACCCAGTACTTC. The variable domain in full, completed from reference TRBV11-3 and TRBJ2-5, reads EAGVVQSPRYKIIEKKQPVAFWCNPISGHNTLYWYLQNLGQGPELLIRYENEEAVDDSQLPKDRFSAERLKGVDSTLKIQPAELGDSAVYLCASSLGLAGEETQYFGPGTRLLVL.

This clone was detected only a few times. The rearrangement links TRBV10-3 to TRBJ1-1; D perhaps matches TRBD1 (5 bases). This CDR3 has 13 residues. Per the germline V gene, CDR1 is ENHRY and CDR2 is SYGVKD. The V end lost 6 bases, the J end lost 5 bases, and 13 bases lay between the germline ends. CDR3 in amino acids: CAIRTLGGTEAFF. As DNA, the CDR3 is TGTGCCATCAGGACCCTCGGGGGGACTGAAGCTTTCTTT.

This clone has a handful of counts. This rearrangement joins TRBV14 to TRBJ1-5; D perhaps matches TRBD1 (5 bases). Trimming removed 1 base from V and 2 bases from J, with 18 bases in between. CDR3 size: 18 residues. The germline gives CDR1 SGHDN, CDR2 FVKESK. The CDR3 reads CASSQGSGLGMGNQPQHF. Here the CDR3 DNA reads TGTGCCAGCAGCCAAGGGTCGGGACTAGGCATGGGCAATCAGCCCCAGCATTTT. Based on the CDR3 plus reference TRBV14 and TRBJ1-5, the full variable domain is EAGVTQFPSHSVIEKGQTVTLRCDPISGHDNLYWYRRVMGKEIKFLLHFVKESKQDESGMPNNRFLAERTGGTYSTLKVQPAELEDSGVYFCASSQGSGLGMGNQPQHFGDGTRLSIL.